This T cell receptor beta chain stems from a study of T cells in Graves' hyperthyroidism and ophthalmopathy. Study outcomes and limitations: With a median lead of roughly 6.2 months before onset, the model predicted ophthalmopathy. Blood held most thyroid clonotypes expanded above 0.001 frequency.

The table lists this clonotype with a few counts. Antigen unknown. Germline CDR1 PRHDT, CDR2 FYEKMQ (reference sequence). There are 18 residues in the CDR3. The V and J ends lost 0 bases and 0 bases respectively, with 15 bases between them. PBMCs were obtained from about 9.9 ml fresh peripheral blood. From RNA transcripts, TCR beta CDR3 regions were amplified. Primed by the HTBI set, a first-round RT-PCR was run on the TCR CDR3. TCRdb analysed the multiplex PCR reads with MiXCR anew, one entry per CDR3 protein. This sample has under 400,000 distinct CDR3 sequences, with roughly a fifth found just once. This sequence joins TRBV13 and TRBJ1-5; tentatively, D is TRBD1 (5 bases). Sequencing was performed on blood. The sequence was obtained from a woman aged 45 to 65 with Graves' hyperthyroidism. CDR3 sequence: CASSLGGGGGSSNQPQHF. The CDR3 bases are TGTGCCAGCAGCTTAGGAGGTGGGGGGGGAAGTAGCAATCAGCCCCAGCATTTT.